The T cell receptor (beta chain) under discussion was sequenced for a study of blood T cells in healthy people across ages. Together with a sample-barcoded 5' primer, a J-beta primer mix was included in a second PCR lasting roughly 6 to 12 cycles. One entry per CDR3 protein, called by TCRdb with MiXCR from the 5' RACE reads. The sample records about 580,000 distinct CDR3 sequences, 45% to 55% being singletons. This CDR3 comprises 20 residues. Germline assignment: CDR1 SGHTA and CDR2 FQGTGA. Trimming removed 1 base from V and 0 bases from J, with 22 bases in between. The receptor was isolated from a man aged 80 or over in good health. The sequenced sample consisted of blood. This chain links TRBV7-3 with TRBJ2-4, with D perhaps matching TRBD2 (6 bases). The chain's CDR3 is CASSLRSNLGLQTAKNIQYF. In nucleotides, the CDR3 is TGTGCCAGCAGCTTAAGATCGAACCTGGGACTCCAAACAGCCAAAAACATTCAGTACTTC.